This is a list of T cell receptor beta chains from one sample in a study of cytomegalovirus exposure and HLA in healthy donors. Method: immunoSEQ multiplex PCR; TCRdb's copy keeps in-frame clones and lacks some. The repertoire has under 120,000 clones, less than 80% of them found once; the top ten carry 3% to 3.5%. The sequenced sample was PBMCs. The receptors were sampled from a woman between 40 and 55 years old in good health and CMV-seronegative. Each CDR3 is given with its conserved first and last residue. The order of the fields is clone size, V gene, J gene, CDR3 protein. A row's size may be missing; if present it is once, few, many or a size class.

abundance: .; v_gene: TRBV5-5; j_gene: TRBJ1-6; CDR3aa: CASSFWGDSNSPLHF
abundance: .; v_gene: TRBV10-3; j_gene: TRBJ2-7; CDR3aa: CAISPGQPIYEQYF
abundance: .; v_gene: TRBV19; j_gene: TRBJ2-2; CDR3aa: CASSIRGRTGELFF
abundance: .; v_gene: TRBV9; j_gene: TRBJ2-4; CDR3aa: CASSEGRQGADIQYF
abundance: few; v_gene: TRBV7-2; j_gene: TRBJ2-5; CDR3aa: CASSGGGETQYF
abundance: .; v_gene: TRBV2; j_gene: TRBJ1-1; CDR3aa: CASSSNMNTEAFF
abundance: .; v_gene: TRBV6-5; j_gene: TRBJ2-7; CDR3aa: CASSYKAQGVEQYF
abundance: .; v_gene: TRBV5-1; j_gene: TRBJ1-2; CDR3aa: CASSLRGGQESGYTF
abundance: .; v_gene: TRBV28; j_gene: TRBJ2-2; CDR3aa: CASSKPYASGGDRNTGELFF
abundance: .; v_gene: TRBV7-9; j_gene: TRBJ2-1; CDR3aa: CASSLPGQHNEQFF
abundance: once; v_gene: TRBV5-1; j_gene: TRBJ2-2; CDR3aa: CASSPLGVANTGELFF
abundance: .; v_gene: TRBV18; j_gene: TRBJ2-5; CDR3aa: CASSPPNSEETQYF
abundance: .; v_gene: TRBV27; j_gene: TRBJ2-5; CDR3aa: CATRTSGSGTQYF
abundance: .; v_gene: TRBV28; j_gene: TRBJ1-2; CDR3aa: CASTRQGEDYGYTF
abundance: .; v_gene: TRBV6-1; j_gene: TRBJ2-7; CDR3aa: CASRAQGSSYEQYF
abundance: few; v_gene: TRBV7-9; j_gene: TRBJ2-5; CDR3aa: CASSLTSAQETQYF
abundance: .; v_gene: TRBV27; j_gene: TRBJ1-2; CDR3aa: CASSPRRTGASGYTF
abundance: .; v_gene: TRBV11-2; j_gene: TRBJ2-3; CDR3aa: CASSSGTGVGTDTQYF
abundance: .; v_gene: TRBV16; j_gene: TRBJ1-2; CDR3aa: CASSQSSGGHGYTF
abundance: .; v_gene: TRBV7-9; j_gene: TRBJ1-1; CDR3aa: CASSLTQGATEAFF
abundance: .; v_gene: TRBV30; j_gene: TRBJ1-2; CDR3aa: CAWNADTDYGYTF
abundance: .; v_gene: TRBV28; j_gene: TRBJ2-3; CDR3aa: CASTQYSSARTDTQYF
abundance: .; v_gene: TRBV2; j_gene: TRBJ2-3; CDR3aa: CASSPSGVDTQYF
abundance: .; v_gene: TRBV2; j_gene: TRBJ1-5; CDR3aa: CASSGTGGGNQPQHF
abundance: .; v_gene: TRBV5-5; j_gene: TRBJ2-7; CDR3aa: CASSLVTGGTYEQYF
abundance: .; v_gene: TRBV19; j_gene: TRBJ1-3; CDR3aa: CASKGRDSGNTIYF
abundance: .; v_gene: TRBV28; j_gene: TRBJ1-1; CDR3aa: CASSSYLQGDTEAFF
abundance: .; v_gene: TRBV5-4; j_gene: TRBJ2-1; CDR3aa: CASSFEQGFADNEQFF
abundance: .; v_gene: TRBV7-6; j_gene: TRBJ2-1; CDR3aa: CASSLGVKGFNEQFF
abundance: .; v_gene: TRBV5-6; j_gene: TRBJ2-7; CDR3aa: CASSLSLEGEQYF
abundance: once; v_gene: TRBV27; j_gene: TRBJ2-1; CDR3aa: CASSSSRGLDEQFF
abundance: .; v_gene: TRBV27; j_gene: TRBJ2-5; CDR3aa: CASSYMDSPQETQYF
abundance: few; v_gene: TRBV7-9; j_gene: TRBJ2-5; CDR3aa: CASSLADSQETQYF
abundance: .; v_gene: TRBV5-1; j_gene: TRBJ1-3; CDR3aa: CASSLMQGAGNTIYF
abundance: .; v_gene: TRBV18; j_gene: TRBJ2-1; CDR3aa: CASSPGLAGVSNEQFF
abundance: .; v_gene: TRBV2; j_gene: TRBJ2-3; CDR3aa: CASSEAGGGTDTQYF
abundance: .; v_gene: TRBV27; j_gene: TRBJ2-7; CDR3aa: CASSPGTGYEQYF
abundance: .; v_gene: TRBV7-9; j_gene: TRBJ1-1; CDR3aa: CASSLRGGGDTEAFF
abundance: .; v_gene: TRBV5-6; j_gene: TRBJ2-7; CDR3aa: CASSLSSYEQYF
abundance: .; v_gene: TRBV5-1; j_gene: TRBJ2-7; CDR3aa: CASSLGLAGESYEQYF
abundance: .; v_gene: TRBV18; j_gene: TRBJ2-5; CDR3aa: CASSRAGQETQYF
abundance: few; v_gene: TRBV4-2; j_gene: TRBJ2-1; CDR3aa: CASSPQAPAGLHVMNEQFF
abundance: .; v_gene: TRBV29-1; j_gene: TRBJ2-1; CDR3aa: CSVAGSGGVFGNEQFF
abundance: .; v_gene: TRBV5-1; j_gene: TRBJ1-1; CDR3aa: CASSPTGVRDTEAFF
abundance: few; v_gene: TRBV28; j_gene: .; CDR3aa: CASSKGLAVYEQYF
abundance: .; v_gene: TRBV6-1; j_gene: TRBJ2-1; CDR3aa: CASSVSGTSYYNEQFF
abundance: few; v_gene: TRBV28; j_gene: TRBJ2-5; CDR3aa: CASLSGGGQYF